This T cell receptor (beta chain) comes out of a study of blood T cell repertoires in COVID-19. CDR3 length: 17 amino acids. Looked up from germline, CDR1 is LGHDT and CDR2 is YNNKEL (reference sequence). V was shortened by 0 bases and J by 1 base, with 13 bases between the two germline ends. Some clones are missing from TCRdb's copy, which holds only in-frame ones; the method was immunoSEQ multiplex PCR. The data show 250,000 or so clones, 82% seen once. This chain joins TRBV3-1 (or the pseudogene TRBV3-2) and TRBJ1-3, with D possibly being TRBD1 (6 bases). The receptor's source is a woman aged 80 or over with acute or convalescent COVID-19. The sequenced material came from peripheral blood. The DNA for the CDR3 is TGTGCCAGCAGCCAAGATCGCGGGGGCGCGTCTGGAAACACCATATATTTT. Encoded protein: CASSQDRGGASGNTIYF.